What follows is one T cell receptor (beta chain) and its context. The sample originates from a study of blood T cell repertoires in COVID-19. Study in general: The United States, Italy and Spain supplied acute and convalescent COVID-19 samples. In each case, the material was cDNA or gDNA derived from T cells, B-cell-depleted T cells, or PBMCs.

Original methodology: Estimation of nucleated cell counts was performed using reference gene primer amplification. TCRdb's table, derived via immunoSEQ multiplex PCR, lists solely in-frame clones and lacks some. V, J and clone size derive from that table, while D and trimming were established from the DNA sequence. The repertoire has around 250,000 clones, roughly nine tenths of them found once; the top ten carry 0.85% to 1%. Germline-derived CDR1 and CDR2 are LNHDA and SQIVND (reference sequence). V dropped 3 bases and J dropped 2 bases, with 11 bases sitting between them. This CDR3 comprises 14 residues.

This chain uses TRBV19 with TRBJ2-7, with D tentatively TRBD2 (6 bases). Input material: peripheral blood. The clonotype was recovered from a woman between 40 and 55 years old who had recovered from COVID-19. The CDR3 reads CASSMRRAAYEQYF. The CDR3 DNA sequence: TGTGCCAGTAGTATGAGGAGGGCCGCCTACGAGCAGTACTTC.